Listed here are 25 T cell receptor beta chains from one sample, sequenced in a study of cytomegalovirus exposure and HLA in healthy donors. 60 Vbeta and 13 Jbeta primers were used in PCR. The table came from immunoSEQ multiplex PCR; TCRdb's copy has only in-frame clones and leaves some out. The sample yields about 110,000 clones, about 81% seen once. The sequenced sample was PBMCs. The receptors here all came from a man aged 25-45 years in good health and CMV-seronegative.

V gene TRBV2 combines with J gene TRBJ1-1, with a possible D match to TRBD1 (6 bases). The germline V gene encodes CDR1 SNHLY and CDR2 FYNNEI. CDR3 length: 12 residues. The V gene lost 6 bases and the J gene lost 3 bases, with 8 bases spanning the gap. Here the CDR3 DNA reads TGTGCCAGCAGAAACAGGGACACTGAAGCTTTCTTT. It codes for CASRNRDTEAFF.

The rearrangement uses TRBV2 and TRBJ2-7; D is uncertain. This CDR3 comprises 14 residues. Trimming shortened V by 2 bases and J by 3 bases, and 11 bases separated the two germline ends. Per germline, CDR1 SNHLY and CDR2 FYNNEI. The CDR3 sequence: CASSESVVDYEQYF. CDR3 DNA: TGTGCCAGCAGTGAAAGCGTCGTCGACTACGAGCAGTACTTC.

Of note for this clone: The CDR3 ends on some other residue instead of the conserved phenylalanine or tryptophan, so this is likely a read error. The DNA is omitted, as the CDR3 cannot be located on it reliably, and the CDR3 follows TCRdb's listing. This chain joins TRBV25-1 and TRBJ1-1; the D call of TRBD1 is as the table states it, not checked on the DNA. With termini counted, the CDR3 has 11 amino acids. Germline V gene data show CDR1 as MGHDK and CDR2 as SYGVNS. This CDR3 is CASSENSQGVA.

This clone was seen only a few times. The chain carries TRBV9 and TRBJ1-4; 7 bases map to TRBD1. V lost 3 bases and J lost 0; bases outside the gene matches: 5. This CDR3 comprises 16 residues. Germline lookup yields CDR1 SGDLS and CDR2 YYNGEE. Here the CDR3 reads CASSAGTVATNEKLFF. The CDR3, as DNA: TGTGCCAGCAGCGCCGGGACAGTTGCAACTAATGAAAAACTGTTTTTT.

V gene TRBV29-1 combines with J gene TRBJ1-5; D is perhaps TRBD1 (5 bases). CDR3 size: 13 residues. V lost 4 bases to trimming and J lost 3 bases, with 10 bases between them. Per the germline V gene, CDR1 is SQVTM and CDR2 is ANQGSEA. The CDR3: CSVAPGVNQPQHF. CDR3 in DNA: TGCAGCGTTGCTCCGGGGGTCAATCAGCCCCAGCATTTT.

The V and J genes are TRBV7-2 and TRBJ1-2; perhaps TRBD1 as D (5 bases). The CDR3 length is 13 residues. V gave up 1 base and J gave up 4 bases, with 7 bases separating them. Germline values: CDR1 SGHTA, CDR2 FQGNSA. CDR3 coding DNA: TGTGCCAGCAGCTTAGGGCAGGGCTATGGCTACACCTTC. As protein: CASSLGQGYGYTF. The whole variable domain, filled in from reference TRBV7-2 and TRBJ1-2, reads GAGVSQSPSNKVTEKGKDVELRCDPISGHTALYWYRQSLGQGLEFLIYFQGNSAPDKSGLPSDRFSAERTGGSVSTLTIQRTQQEDSAVYLCASSLGQGYGYTFGSGTRLTVV.

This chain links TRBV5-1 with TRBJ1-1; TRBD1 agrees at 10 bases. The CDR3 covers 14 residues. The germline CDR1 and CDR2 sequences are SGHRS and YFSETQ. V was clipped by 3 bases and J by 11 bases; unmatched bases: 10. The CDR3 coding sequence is TGCGCCAGCAGCTACCGGGACAGGGGATTCCGGGCTTTCTTT. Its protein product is CASSYRDRGFRAFF.

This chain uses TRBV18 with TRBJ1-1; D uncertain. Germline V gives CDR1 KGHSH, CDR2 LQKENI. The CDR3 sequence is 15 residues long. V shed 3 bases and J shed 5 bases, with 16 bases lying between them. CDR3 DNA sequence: TGTGCCAGCTCACCTTATGAGGGATCGACGACTGAAGCTTTCTTT. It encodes CASSPYEGSTTEAFF.

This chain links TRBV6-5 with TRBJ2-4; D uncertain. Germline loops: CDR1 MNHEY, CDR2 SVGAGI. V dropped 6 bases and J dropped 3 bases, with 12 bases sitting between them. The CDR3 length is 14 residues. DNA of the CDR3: TGTGCCAGCAGCCCTACAGTTTACAAAAACATTCAGTACTTC. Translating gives CASSPTVYKNIQYF.

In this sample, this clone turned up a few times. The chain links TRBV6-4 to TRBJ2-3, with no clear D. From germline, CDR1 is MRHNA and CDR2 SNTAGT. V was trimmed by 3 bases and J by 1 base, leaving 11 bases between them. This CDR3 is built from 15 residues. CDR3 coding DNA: TGTGCCAGCAGTGAAGTCGGCGGTGGCACAGATACGCAGTATTTT. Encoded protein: CASSEVGGGTDTQYF.

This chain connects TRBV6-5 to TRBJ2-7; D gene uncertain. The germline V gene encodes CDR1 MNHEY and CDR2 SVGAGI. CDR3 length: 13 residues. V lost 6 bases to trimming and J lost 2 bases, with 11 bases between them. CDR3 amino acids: CASSWREAYEQYF. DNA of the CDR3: TGTGCCAGCAGCTGGCGTGAGGCCTACGAGCAGTACTTC.

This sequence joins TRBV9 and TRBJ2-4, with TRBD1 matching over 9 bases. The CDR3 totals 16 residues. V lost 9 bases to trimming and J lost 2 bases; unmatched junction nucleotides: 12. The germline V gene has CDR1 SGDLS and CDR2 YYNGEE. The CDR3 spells CATTRRDRESKNIQYF. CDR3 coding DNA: TGTGCCACCACCCGGCGGGACAGGGAATCCAAAAACATTCAGTACTTC. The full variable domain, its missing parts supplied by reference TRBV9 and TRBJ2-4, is DSGVTQTPKHLITATGQRVTLRCSPRSGDLSVYWYQQSLDQGLQFLIQYYNGEERAKGNILERFSAQQFPDLHSELNLSSLELGDSALYFCATTRRDRESKNIQYFGAGTRLSVL.

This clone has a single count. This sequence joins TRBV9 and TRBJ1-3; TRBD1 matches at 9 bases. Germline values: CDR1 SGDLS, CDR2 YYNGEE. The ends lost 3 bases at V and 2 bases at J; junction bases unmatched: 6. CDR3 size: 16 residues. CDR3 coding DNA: TGTGCCAGCAGCGGGGGACAGGGAGACGCTGGAAACACCATATATTTT. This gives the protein CASSGGQGDAGNTIYF.

CDR3 in DNA: TGCGCCAGCAGCCAAGAAGGGGGGGACGAGCAGTACTTC. Its translation: CASSQEGGDEQYF. The chain joins TRBV4-1 to TRBJ2-7; D is possibly TRBD2 (7 bases). The germline V and J ends were trimmed by 0 bases and 5 bases, with 8 bases remaining between them. CDR3 length: 13 amino acids. Germline lookup yields CDR1 MGHRA and CDR2 YSYEKL.

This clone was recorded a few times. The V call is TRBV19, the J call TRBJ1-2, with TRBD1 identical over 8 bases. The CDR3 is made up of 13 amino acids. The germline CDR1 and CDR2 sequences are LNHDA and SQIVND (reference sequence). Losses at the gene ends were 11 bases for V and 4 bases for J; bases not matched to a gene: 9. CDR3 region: CAVGQGDFYGYTF. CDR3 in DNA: TGTGCCGTAGGACAGGGCGATTTCTATGGCTACACCTTC.

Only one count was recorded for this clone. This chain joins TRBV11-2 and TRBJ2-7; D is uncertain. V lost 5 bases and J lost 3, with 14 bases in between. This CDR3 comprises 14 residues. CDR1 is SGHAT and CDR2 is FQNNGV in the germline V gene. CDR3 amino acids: CASSPEGGNYEQYF. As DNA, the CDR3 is TGTGCCAGCAGCCCCGAAGGCGGCAACTACGAGCAGTACTTC.

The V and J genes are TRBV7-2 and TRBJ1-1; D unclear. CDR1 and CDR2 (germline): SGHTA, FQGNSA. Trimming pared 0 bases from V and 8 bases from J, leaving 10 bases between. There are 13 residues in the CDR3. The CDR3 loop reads CASSLARGLEAFF. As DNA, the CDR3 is TGTGCCAGCAGCTTAGCGCGGGGATTGGAAGCTTTCTTT.

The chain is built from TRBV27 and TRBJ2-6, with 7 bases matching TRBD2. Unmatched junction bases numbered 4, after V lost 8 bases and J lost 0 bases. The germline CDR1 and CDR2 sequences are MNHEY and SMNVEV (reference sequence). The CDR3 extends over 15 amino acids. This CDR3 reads CASYSGGSGANVLTF. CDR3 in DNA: TGTGCCAGCTACTCGGGGGGCTCTGGGGCCAACGTCCTGACTTTC.

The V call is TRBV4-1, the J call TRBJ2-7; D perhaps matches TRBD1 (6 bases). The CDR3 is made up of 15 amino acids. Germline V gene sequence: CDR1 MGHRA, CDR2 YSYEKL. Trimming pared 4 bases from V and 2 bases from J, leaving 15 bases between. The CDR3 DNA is TGCGCCAGCAGCCTAGGACAGCAGCCTACCTACGAGCAGTACTTC. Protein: CASSLGQQPTYEQYF.

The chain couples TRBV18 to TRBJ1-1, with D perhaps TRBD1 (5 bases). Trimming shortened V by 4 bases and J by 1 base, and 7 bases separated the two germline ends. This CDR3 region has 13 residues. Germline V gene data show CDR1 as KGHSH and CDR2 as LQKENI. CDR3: CASSLDRNTEAFF. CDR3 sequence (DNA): TGTGCCAGCTCACTAGACAGGAACACTGAAGCTTTCTTT.

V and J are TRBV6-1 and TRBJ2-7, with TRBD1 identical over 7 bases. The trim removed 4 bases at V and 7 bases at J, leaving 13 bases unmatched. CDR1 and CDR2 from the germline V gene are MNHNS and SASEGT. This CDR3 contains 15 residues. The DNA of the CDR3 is TGTGCCAGCAGTGTCGGGACAGCTATAGGTAGAGAGCAGTACTTC. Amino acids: CASSVGTAIGREQYF.

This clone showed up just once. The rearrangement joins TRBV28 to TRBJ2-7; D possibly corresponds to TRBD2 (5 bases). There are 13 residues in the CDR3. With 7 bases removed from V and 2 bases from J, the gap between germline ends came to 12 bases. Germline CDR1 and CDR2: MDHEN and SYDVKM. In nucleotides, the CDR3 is TGTGCCAGCATTAAAGGGAGAGCCTACGAGCAGTACTTC. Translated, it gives CASIKGRAYEQYF.

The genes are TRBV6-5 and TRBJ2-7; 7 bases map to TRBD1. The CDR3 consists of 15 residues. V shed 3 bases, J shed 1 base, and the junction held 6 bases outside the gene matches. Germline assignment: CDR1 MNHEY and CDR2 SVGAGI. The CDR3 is CASSYRQGKSYEQYF. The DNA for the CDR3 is TGTGCCAGCAGTTATCGACAGGGCAAATCCTACGAGCAGTACTTC.

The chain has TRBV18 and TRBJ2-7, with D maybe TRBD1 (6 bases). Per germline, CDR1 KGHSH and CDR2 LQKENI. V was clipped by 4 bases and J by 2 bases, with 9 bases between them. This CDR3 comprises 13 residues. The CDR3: CASSQNRAYEQYF. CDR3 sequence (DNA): TGTGCCAGCTCACAGAACAGGGCCTACGAGCAGTACTTC.

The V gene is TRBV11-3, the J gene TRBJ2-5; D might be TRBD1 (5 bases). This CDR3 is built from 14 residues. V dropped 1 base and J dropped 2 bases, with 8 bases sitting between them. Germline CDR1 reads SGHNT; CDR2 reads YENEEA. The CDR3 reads CASSLGGVQETQYF. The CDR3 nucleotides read TGTGCCAGCAGCTTAGGGGGCGTGCAAGAGACCCAGTACTTC.